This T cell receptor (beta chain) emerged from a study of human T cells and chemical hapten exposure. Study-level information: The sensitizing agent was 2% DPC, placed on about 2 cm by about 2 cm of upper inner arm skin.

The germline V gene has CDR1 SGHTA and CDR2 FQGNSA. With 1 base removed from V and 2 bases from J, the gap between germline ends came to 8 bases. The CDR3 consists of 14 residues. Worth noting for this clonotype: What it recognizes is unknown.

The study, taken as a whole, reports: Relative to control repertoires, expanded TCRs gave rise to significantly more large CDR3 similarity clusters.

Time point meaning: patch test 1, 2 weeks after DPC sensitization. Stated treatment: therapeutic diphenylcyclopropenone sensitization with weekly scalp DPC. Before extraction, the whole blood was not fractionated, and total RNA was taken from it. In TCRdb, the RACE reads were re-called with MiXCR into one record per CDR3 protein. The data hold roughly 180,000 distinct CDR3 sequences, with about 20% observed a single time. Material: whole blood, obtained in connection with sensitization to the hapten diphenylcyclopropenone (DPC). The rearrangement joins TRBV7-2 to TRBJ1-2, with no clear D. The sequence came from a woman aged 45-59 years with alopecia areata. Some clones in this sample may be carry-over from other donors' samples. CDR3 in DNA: TGTGCCAGCAGCTTAGATTCGGCGAACTATGGCTACACCTTC. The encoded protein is CASSLDSANYGYTF. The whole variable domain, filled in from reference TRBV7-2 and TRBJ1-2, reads GAGVSQSPSNKVTEKGKDVELRCDPISGHTALYWYRQSLGQGLEFLIYFQGNSAPDKSGLPSDRFSAERTGGSVSTLTIQRTQQEDSAVYLCASSLDSANYGYTFGSGTRLTVV.